The rows below give T cell receptor beta chains drawn from one sample of a study of OX40 agonist ivuxolimab in advanced cancers. Profiling relied on immunoSEQ multiplex PCR, and the TCRdb table lists in-frame clones only, not all of them. This table holds about 70,000 clones, roughly 85% found once. The source material was CD4+ or CD8+ T cells sorted from blood, sampled in a trial of the OX40 agonist ivuxolimab. The origin of the receptors is an adult with an advanced solid tumor such as melanoma, head and neck, liver or kidney cancer. The CDR3 runs from the conserved cysteine through the conserved F or W. D genes are given only for firm matches. Not all rows give a size; the values are once, few, many and, for expanded clones, a class.

J | V | size | D | CDR3 | DNA
TRBJ2-3 | TRBV19 | . | . | CASSPERGFTDTQYF | TGTGCCAGCTCTCCCGAACGGGGGTTCACAGATACGCAGTATTTT
TRBJ2-2 | TRBV19 | . | TRBD2 | CASSTSSGKYTGELFF | TGTGCCAGTAGTACGAGTAGCGGGAAGTACACCGGGGAGCTGTTTTTT
TRBJ1-3 | TRBV12-5 | few | TRBD1 | CASGLVGRGRSGNTIYF | TGTGCTAGTGGTTTGGTAGGGAGGGGGCGATCTGGAAACACCATATATTTT
TRBJ2-7 | TRBV7-8 | . | . | CASSRWVGYEQYF | TGTGCCAGCAGCCGGTGGGTGGGTTACGAGCAGTACTTC
TRBJ1-2 | TRBV27 | once | . | CASRTLEDGYTF | TGTGCCAGCCGGACGCTAGAGGATGGCTACACCTTC
TRBJ1-1 | TRBV30 | few | . | CAWSLQGNTEAFF | TGTGCCTGGTCCCTCCAGGGGAACACTGAAGCTTTCTTT
TRBJ1-2 | TRBV19 | few | . | CASRQRGRAGGYTF | TGTGCCAGTAGGCAAAGAGGGAGGGCCGGTGGCTACACCTTC
TRBJ1-1 | TRBV7-9 | . | . | CASSLDGATEAFF | TGTGCCAGCAGCTTAGATGGGGCCACTGAAGCTTTCTTT
TRBJ1-2 | TRBV2 | . | . | CASREPGQNYGYTF | TGTGCCAGCAGGGAACCGGGACAAAACTATGGCTACACCTTC
TRBJ1-6 | TRBV2 | . | . | CASSEVGVPNSPLHF | TGTGCCAGCAGTGAGGTGGGGGTCCCGAATTCACCCCTCCACTTT
TRBJ2-3 | TRBV6-4 | . | . | CASSEGDTQYF | TGTGCCAGCAGTGAGGGAGATACGCAGTATTTT
TRBJ1-4 | TRBV28 | . | . | CASSLLQGNQVLFF | TGTGCCAGCAGTTTGTTACAGGGCAATCAAGTTCTGTTTTTT
TRBJ1-2 | TRBV2 | . | . | CASGGGPTSYGYTF | TGTGCCAGCGGAGGGGGGCCCACAAGTTATGGCTACACCTTC
TRBJ1-1 | TRBV6-5 | . | . | CASSAPTGNTEAFF | TGTGCCAGCAGTGCTCCTACGGGGAACACTGAAGCTTTCTTT
TRBJ2-5 | TRBV4-2 | . | . | CASSQDLSGETQYF | TGTGCCAGCAGCCAAGATCTAAGTGGGGAGACCCAGTACTTC
TRBJ2-7 | TRBV19 | . | . | CASSLRTGRGEQYF | TGTGCCAGTAGTTTACGGACAGGGAGGGGCGAGCAGTACTTC
TRBJ2-2 | TRBV6-5 | few | . | CASTRGTGELFF | TGTGCCAGCACCCGGGGTACCGGGGAGCTGTTTTTT
TRBJ2-1 | TRBV7-9 | . | . | CACPAGGSYNEQFF | TGTGCCTGCCCCGCCGGTGGCTCCTACAATGAGCAGTTCTTC
TRBJ2-2 | TRBV7-3 | . | . | CASSRQRPGELFF | TGTGCCAGCAGCCGTCAGCGGCCCGGGGAGCTGTTTTTT
TRBJ1-3 | TRBV4-1 | . | . | CASSQANGNTIYF | TGCGCCAGCAGCCAAGCTAACGGAAACACCATATATTTT
TRBJ2-4 | TRBV5-1 | . | TRBD1 | CASSLAQTGGGWNIQYF | TGCGCCAGCAGCTTGGCCCAGACAGGGGGTGGATGGAACATTCAGTACTTC
TRBJ2-7 | TRBV11-2 | . | . | CASSPLGVGGEQYF | TGTGCCAGCAGCCCCCTCGGGGTTGGGGGCGAGCAGTACTTC
TRBJ1-2 | TRBV11-3 | . | . | CASSGTRRYGYTF | TGTGCCAGCAGCGGTACACGGAGGTACGGCTACACCTTC
TRBJ1-1 | TRBV30 | few | . | CAWSPGRNTEAFF | TGTGCCTGGAGTCCGGGAAGGAACACTGAAGCTTTCTTT
TRBJ1-1 | TRBV6-5 | few | . | CASSRRGGGTEAFF | TGTGCCAGCAGTCGCCGGGGAGGGGGCACTGAAGCTTTCTTT
TRBJ1-6 | TRBV5-1 | . | . | CASSFAPQGSQNSPLHF | TGCGCCAGCAGCTTTGCCCCTCAGGGGTCGCAAAATTCACCCCTCCACTTT
TRBJ1-2 | TRBV11-3 | once | TRBD1 | CASSIAGGTGYTF | TGTGCCAGCAGCATTGCAGGGGGCACTGGCTACACCTTC
TRBJ1-2 | TRBV7-2 | . | TRBD1 | CASSARQGAGYGYTF | TGTGCCAGCAGCGCACGACAGGGGGCGGGCTATGGCTACACCTTC
TRBJ1-2 | TRBV6-4 | . | TRBD1 | CASSVNQGVPIYGYTF | TGTGCCAGCAGTGTAAATCAGGGGGTACCCATCTATGGCTACACCTTC
TRBJ1-4 | TRBV5-1 | . | . | CASSLSTGHRTNEKLFF | TGCGCCAGCAGCTTGTCGACGGGACATCGAACTAATGAAAAACTGTTTTTT
TRBJ1-3 | TRBV9 | . | . | CASSVTVGSGNTIYF | TGTGCCAGCAGCGTTACAGTTGGCTCTGGAAACACCATATATTTT
TRBJ1-6 | TRBV30 | . | . | CAWSPRSYNSPLHF | TGTGCCTGGAGTCCGCGATCCTATAATTCACCCCTCCACTTT
TRBJ1-6 | TRBV6-1 | few | . | CASSEREWGNSPLHF | TGTGCCAGCAGTGAAAGGGAATGGGGTAATTCACCCCTCCACTTT
TRBJ1-2 | TRBV15 | . | TRBD1 | CATRAGAGGNYGYTF | TGTGCCACTCGCGCGGGGGCAGGGGGCAACTATGGCTACACCTTC
TRBJ2-7 | TRBV5-4 | . | . | CASSLAVQGSYEQYF | TGTGCCAGCAGCTTGGCTGTCCAGGGCTCCTACGAGCAGTACTTC
TRBJ1-2 | TRBV21-1 | once | . | CASSKALRQDANGYTF | TGTGCCAGCAGCAAAGCCCTCCGACAGGATGCTAACGGCTACACCTTC
TRBJ1-4 | TRBV5-1 | . | . | CASSSEGAANEKLFF | TGCGCCAGCAGCTCGGAGGGTGCGGCTAATGAAAAACTGTTTTTT
TRBJ2-1 | TRBV7-8 | . | TRBD2 | CASSLVSGNNEQFF | TGTGCCAGCAGCTTAGTAAGCGGGAACAATGAGCAGTTCTTC
TRBJ2-3 | TRBV7-3 | . | . | CASSVSSGTTDTQYF | TGTGCCAGCAGCGTCTCATCTGGTACCACAGATACGCAGTATTTT
TRBJ2-7 | TRBV28 | few | TRBD1 | CASSLDRGPDF | TGTGCCAGCAGTTTAGACAGGGGGCCGGACTTC
TRBJ1-5 | TRBV10-3 | few | . | CAISLNQPQHF | TGTGCCATCAGTTTAAATCAGCCCCAGCATTTT
TRBJ2-3 | TRBV19 | . | TRBD2 | CASSIGGGTDTQYF | TGTGCCAGTAGTATCGGCGGGGGAACAGATACGCAGTATTTT
TRBJ2-5 | TRBV5-1 | . | . | CASSARTSVGTQYF | TGCGCCAGCAGCGCGAGGACCTCGGTGGGGACCCAGTACTTC
TRBJ1-5 | TRBV6-5 | . | . | CASSSSYQGNQPQHF | TGTGCCAGCAGTTCATCCTATCAGGGAAATCAGCCCCAGCATTTT
TRBJ2-1 | TRBV7-8 | . | . | CASSFVQVGEQFF | TGTGCCAGCAGCTTCGTTCAGGTCGGTGAGCAGTTCTTC
TRBJ2-5 | TRBV7-3 | . | TRBD2 | CASSPSGSRGETQYF | TGTGCCAGCAGCCCTAGCGGGAGCCGCGGAGAGACCCAGTACTTC
TRBJ2-3 | TRBV4-1 | . | . | CASSQEKWGSTDTQYF | TGCGCCAGCAGCCAAGAAAAGTGGGGAAGCACAGATACGCAGTATTTT
TRBJ1-5 | TRBV10-3 | . | . | CAISESSGRGNQPQHF | TGTGCCATCAGTGAGTCGTCAGGCAGAGGTAATCAGCCCCAGCATTTT
TRBJ2-7 | TRBV11-1 | . | . | CASSLVSIHEQYF | TGTGCCAGCAGCTTAGTGAGTATCCACGAGCAGTACTTC
TRBJ1-2 | TRBV28 | . | . | CASRYSGRLRGYTF | TGTGCCAGCAGATATTCAGGCAGGTTACGGGGCTACACCTTC
TRBJ2-3 | TRBV18 | . | . | CASSPGTTDTQYF | TGTGCCAGCTCACCGGGGACCACAGATACGCAGTATTTT
TRBJ2-2 | TRBV2 | . | . | CASSAVRGNTGELFF | TGTGCCAGCAGTGCAGTCAGGGGTAACACCGGGGAGCTGTTTTTT
TRBJ2-7 | TRBV27 | . | TRBD2 | CASQGRLAYEQYF | TGTGCCAGCCAAGGGCGACTAGCGTACGAGCAGTACTTC
TRBJ2-1 | TRBV28 | . | TRBD2 | CASRAGGPVRNEQFF | TGTGCCAGCAGAGCGGGGGGGCCGGTCCGCAATGAGCAGTTCTTC